This is a list of T cell receptor beta chains from one sample in a study of blood T cell repertoires in COVID-19. Assay: immunoSEQ multiplex PCR; the TCRdb copy retains only in-frame clones and omits some. Of about 300,000 clones in the sample, around nine tenths were seen once. The material sequenced was PBMCs or T cells enriched from blood (not recorded which). The receptors here all came from a woman aged 18-29 years who had recovered from COVID-19. Both conserved end residues are trimmed from each CDR3. The D gene is left open where the match is weak. Expanded clones are given a class, and other clones once, few, many or no size at all.

clone size: -
J gene: TRBJ2-7
V gene: TRBV2
D gene: TRBD2
CDR3 protein: ASSKPTPGTSGANYEQY

clone size: -
J gene: TRBJ1-6
V gene: TRBV21-1
D gene: -
CDR3 protein: ASSKVLQQSSPLH

clone size: -
J gene: TRBJ1-2
V gene: TRBV6-5
D gene: TRBD1
CDR3 protein: ASSRQGAIYGYT

clone size: -
J gene: TRBJ1-2
V gene: TRBV6-5
D gene: -
CDR3 protein: ASSYSRAEGYGYT

clone size: -
J gene: TRBJ1-2
V gene: TRBV28
D gene: TRBD1
CDR3 protein: ASSSPGTGRNGYT

clone size: -
J gene: TRBJ2-1
V gene: TRBV4-1
D gene: TRBD1
CDR3 protein: ASSQDGAGQGASEQF

clone size: -
J gene: TRBJ2-1
V gene: TRBV3-1/TRBV3-2
D gene: TRBD2
CDR3 protein: ASSQGLAGGVEQF

clone size: -
J gene: TRBJ2-1
V gene: TRBV14
D gene: TRBD2
CDR3 protein: ASSHSTSGNNEQF

clone size: -
J gene: TRBJ2-5
V gene: TRBV6-2/TRBV6-3
D gene: TRBD1
CDR3 protein: ASSRNRGSRETQY

clone size: -
J gene: TRBJ2-3
V gene: TRBV4-3
D gene: -
CDR3 protein: ASSLMNEAGRTDTQY

clone size: -
J gene: TRBJ2-1
V gene: TRBV6-2/TRBV6-3
D gene: TRBD2
CDR3 protein: ASSPSIAGDYNEQF

clone size: -
J gene: TRBJ1-1
V gene: TRBV7-2
D gene: -
CDR3 protein: ASSFTEDTEAF

clone size: -
J gene: TRBJ1-1
V gene: TRBV4-1
D gene: -
CDR3 protein: ASSQDPGLTEAF

clone size: -
J gene: TRBJ2-2
V gene: TRBV11-2
D gene: TRBD1
CDR3 protein: ASSMWDRGTGELF

clone size: -
J gene: TRBJ2-2
V gene: TRBV27
D gene: -
CDR3 protein: ASGLGVPAGELF

clone size: -
J gene: TRBJ1-1
V gene: TRBV4-1
D gene: -
CDR3 protein: ASSQVYNTEAF

clone size: -
J gene: TRBJ2-3
V gene: TRBV9
D gene: -
CDR3 protein: ASSFRGGNRGSTDTQY

clone size: -
J gene: TRBJ2-7
V gene: TRBV27
D gene: TRBD2
CDR3 protein: ASSSLLGLAGGVDTYEQY

clone size: -
J gene: TRBJ2-1
V gene: TRBV18
D gene: TRBD1
CDR3 protein: ASSPVATGGTDEQF

clone size: -
J gene: TRBJ2-1
V gene: TRBV7-2
D gene: TRBD2
CDR3 protein: ASSQGLAGGREQF

clone size: -
J gene: TRBJ2-7
V gene: TRBV9
D gene: TRBD2
CDR3 protein: ASSVGEGSYEQY

clone size: few
J gene: TRBJ1-3
V gene: TRBV19
D gene: TRBD1
CDR3 protein: ASSRTPGTGVGNTIY

clone size: -
J gene: TRBJ2-3
V gene: TRBV19
D gene: TRBD1
CDR3 protein: ASTEGQGDGDTQY

clone size: -
J gene: TRBJ1-1
V gene: TRBV6-2/TRBV6-3
D gene: -
CDR3 protein: ASSYSRSREAEAF

clone size: -
J gene: TRBJ2-3
V gene: TRBV7-2
D gene: -
CDR3 protein: ASSFTARPSTDTQY

clone size: once
J gene: TRBJ2-1
V gene: TRBV5-1
D gene: TRBD2
CDR3 protein: ASSLGGPGLAVQF

clone size: -
J gene: TRBJ2-3
V gene: TRBV4-1
D gene: -
CDR3 protein: ASSQAAPADTQY

clone size: -
J gene: TRBJ1-2
V gene: TRBV6-2/TRBV6-3
D gene: TRBD1
CDR3 protein: ASSRSGGYQGYT

clone size: -
J gene: TRBJ2-1
V gene: TRBV4-1
D gene: -
CDR3 protein: ASSQEDLAGLNSYNEQF

clone size: -
J gene: TRBJ2-1
V gene: TRBV11-2
D gene: TRBD2
CDR3 protein: ASSLWGLAGGDEQF

clone size: -
J gene: TRBJ2-1
V gene: TRBV9
D gene: -
CDR3 protein: ASSPTTGINEQF

clone size: -
J gene: TRBJ1-6
V gene: TRBV7-6
D gene: TRBD1
CDR3 protein: ASSLRTGSSYNSPLH

clone size: once
J gene: TRBJ2-5
V gene: TRBV27
D gene: TRBD2
CDR3 protein: ASSLGIAGTKQETQY

clone size: once
J gene: TRBJ2-5
V gene: TRBV5-4
D gene: -
CDR3 protein: ASSLSISGQETQY

clone size: -
J gene: TRBJ2-7
V gene: TRBV5-8
D gene: -
CDR3 protein: ASSVRGQISEQY